These T cell receptor beta chains were read from a single sample in a study of OX40 agonist ivuxolimab in advanced cancers. The repertoire was sequenced with immunoSEQ multiplex PCR; TCRdb's copy has only in-frame clones and lacks some. The table shows about 68,000 clones, with 85% occurring only once. The sample here was CD4+ or CD8+ T cells sorted from blood, taken in a trial of the OX40 agonist ivuxolimab. The receptors derive from an adult with an advanced solid tumor such as melanoma, head and neck, liver or kidney cancer. The CDR3 runs from the conserved cysteine through the conserved F or W. The D gene is left open where the match is weak. Not all rows give a size; the values are once, few, many and, for expanded clones, a class.

d_gene: NA
v_gene: TRBV12-2
j_gene: TRBJ1-6
abundance: NA
CDR3aa: CASRKPREFLSSYNSPLHF
CDR3nt: TGTGCAAGTCGCAAGCCCAGGGAGTTCTTGAGCTCCTATAATTCACCCCTCCACTTT

d_gene: NA
v_gene: TRBV27
j_gene: TRBJ1-1
abundance: NA
CDR3aa: CASSLAGFGTEAFF
CDR3nt: TGTGCCAGCAGTTTAGCGGGGTTCGGCACTGAAGCTTTCTTT

d_gene: NA
v_gene: TRBV9
j_gene: TRBJ1-1
abundance: NA
CDR3aa: CASSVGPEKAEAFF
CDR3nt: TGTGCCAGCAGCGTAGGTCCTGAGAAGGCTGAAGCTTTCTTT

d_gene: NA
v_gene: TRBV28
j_gene: TRBJ1-2
abundance: NA
CDR3aa: CASSSPGSGYTF
CDR3nt: TGTGCCAGCAGTTCGCCAGGGTCAGGCTACACCTTC

d_gene: NA
v_gene: TRBV6-5
j_gene: TRBJ1-2
abundance: NA
CDR3aa: CASSYSKYGYTF
CDR3nt: TGTGCCAGCAGTTATTCAAAGTATGGCTACACCTTC

d_gene: NA
v_gene: TRBV6-1
j_gene: TRBJ1-5
abundance: NA
CDR3aa: CASSEVITQPQHF
CDR3nt: TGTGCCAGCAGTGAAGTTATCACTCAGCCCCAGCATTTT

d_gene: NA
v_gene: TRBV27
j_gene: TRBJ1-1
abundance: medium-sized
CDR3aa: CASSFKEHTEAFF
CDR3nt: TGTGCCAGCAGTTTCAAGGAGCACACTGAAGCTTTCTTT

d_gene: NA
v_gene: TRBV6-1
j_gene: TRBJ1-4
abundance: few
CDR3aa: CASWGANEKLFF
CDR3nt: TGTGCCAGTTGGGGAGCTAATGAAAAACTGTTTTTT

d_gene: NA
v_gene: TRBV10-3
j_gene: TRBJ1-6
abundance: NA
CDR3aa: CATRSRDDNSPLHF
CDR3nt: TGTGCCACCAGAAGCCGGGACGATAATTCACCCCTCCACTTT

d_gene: TRBD1
v_gene: TRBV10-3
j_gene: TRBJ1-1
abundance: NA
CDR3aa: CATGQGLTGKAEAFF
CDR3nt: TGTGCCACCGGACAGGGGTTAACGGGTAAGGCTGAAGCTTTCTTT

d_gene: NA
v_gene: TRBV6-5
j_gene: TRBJ1-1
abundance: NA
CDR3aa: CASSYGRLMSTEAFF
CDR3nt: TGTGCCAGCAGTTACGGGCGTCTCATGAGCACTGAAGCTTTCTTT

d_gene: TRBD1
v_gene: TRBV19
j_gene: TRBJ1-3
abundance: NA
CDR3aa: CASRTGVVGTIYF
CDR3nt: TGTGCCAGTCGCACAGGGGTAGTTGGCACCATATATTTT

d_gene: NA
v_gene: TRBV11-1
j_gene: TRBJ2-1
abundance: NA
CDR3aa: CASSLAQTANEQFF
CDR3nt: TGTGCCAGCAGCTTAGCTCAGACGGCGAATGAGCAGTTCTTC

d_gene: TRBD1
v_gene: TRBV5-8
j_gene: TRBJ1-6
abundance: NA
CDR3aa: CASSNRGRSYNSPLHF
CDR3nt: TGTGCCAGCAGCAACAGGGGGCGCTCCTATAATTCACCCCTCCACTTT

d_gene: TRBD1
v_gene: TRBV6-5
j_gene: TRBJ1-2
abundance: NA
CDR3aa: CASSYPRQGGNYGYTF
CDR3nt: TGTGCCAGCAGTTACCCCCGACAGGGGGGTAACTATGGCTACACCTTC

d_gene: TRBD2
v_gene: TRBV2
j_gene: TRBJ2-7
abundance: NA
CDR3aa: CASSGLAPYEQYF
CDR3nt: TGTGCCAGCAGTGGACTAGCGCCCTACGAGCAGTACTTC

d_gene: NA
v_gene: TRBV7-8
j_gene: TRBJ2-5
abundance: NA
CDR3aa: CASSSRLGGEETQYF
CDR3nt: TGTGCCAGCAGCTCCAGGCTGGGGGGAGAAGAGACCCAGTACTTC

d_gene: NA
v_gene: TRBV10-2
j_gene: TRBJ2-7
abundance: NA
CDR3aa: CASSEFTDYEQYF
CDR3nt: TGCGCCAGCAGTGAGTTCACAGACTACGAGCAGTACTTC

d_gene: NA
v_gene: TRBV7-9
j_gene: TRBJ1-2
abundance: NA
CDR3aa: CASSLANYGYTF
CDR3nt: TGTGCCAGCAGCTTAGCCAACTATGGCTACACCTTC

d_gene: TRBD1
v_gene: TRBV7-9
j_gene: TRBJ1-1
abundance: NA
CDR3aa: CASSYLGTGIAFF
CDR3nt: TGTGCCAGCAGCTACCTCGGGACAGGGATAGCTTTCTTT

d_gene: TRBD1
v_gene: TRBV11-3
j_gene: TRBJ2-7
abundance: NA
CDR3aa: CASSPQGSSYEQYF
CDR3nt: TGTGCCAGCAGCCCACAGGGGTCGTCCTACGAGCAGTACTTC

d_gene: TRBD2
v_gene: TRBV9
j_gene: TRBJ2-3
abundance: NA
CDR3aa: CASSVSGGLTDTQYF
CDR3nt: TGTGCCAGCAGCGTAAGCGGGGGGCTCACAGATACGCAGTATTTT

d_gene: NA
v_gene: TRBV11-2
j_gene: TRBJ2-7
abundance: NA
CDR3aa: CASSLELRAEQYF
CDR3nt: TGTGCCAGCAGCTTAGAGTTGAGGGCGGAGCAGTACTTC

d_gene: TRBD1
v_gene: TRBV4-3
j_gene: TRBJ1-4
abundance: NA
CDR3aa: CASSQDSASGTGYEKLFF
CDR3nt: TGCGCCAGCAGCCAAGATTCGGCCTCGGGGACAGGGTATGAAAAACTGTTTTTT

d_gene: NA
v_gene: TRBV11-2
j_gene: TRBJ2-3
abundance: NA
CDR3aa: CASSTAGEGTDTQYF
CDR3nt: TGTGCCAGCAGTACGGCAGGGGAGGGGACAGATACGCAGTATTTT

d_gene: NA
v_gene: TRBV20-1
j_gene: TRBJ2-2
abundance: NA
CDR3aa: CSALDTGELFF
CDR3nt: TGCAGTGCCCTTGACACCGGGGAGCTGTTTTTT

d_gene: NA
v_gene: TRBV7-2
j_gene: TRBJ2-3
abundance: NA
CDR3aa: CASSLGWGGGQPDTQYF
CDR3nt: TGTGCCAGCAGCTTAGGATGGGGTGGAGGGCAGCCAGATACGCAGTATTTT

d_gene: NA
v_gene: TRBV11-2
j_gene: TRBJ1-4
abundance: NA
CDR3aa: CASSLDREKLFF
CDR3nt: TGTGCCAGCAGCTTAGACAGGGAAAAACTGTTTTTT

d_gene: NA
v_gene: TRBV11-3
j_gene: TRBJ2-1
abundance: NA
CDR3aa: CASSLDADFNNEQFF
CDR3nt: TGTGCCAGCAGCTTAGATGCGGATTTCAACAATGAGCAGTTCTTC

d_gene: NA
v_gene: TRBV27
j_gene: TRBJ2-5
abundance: NA
CDR3aa: CASSRSWGETQYF
CDR3nt: TGTGCCAGCAGTCGCAGTTGGGGGGAGACCCAGTACTTC

d_gene: NA
v_gene: TRBV18
j_gene: TRBJ1-1
abundance: NA
CDR3aa: CASSPRREGTEAFF
CDR3nt: TGTGCCAGCTCGCCACGGCGGGAGGGCACTGAAGCTTTCTTT

d_gene: NA
v_gene: TRBV5-4
j_gene: TRBJ1-5
abundance: NA
CDR3aa: CASSLWGAHTNQPQHF
CDR3nt: TGTGCCAGCAGCTTGTGGGGGGCGCATACGAATCAGCCCCAGCATTTT

d_gene: TRBD2
v_gene: TRBV6-1
j_gene: TRBJ2-7
abundance: NA
CDR3aa: CASSAQGTSGDIGEQYF
CDR3nt: TGTGCCAGCAGTGCCCAGGGGACTAGCGGGGACATTGGGGAGCAGTACTTC

d_gene: NA
v_gene: TRBV5-8
j_gene: TRBJ1-3
abundance: NA
CDR3aa: CASSLGASSGNTIYF
CDR3nt: TGTGCCAGCAGCTTGGGGGCGAGCTCTGGAAACACCATATATTTT

d_gene: TRBD2
v_gene: TRBV9
j_gene: TRBJ2-3
abundance: once
CDR3aa: CASSLRLADTQYF
CDR3nt: TGTGCCAGCAGCCTACGACTAGCGGATACGCAGTATTTT

d_gene: NA
v_gene: TRBV2
j_gene: TRBJ2-3
abundance: NA
CDR3aa: CASSATVADTQYF
CDR3nt: TGTGCCAGCAGTGCTACAGTAGCGGATACGCAGTATTTT

d_gene: NA
v_gene: TRBV4-1
j_gene: TRBJ1-3
abundance: NA
CDR3aa: CASSQDPKAGTIYF
CDR3nt: TGCGCCAGCAGCCAAGATCCCAAGGCGGGCACCATATATTTT

d_gene: NA
v_gene: TRBV19
j_gene: TRBJ1-5
abundance: NA
CDR3aa: CASRSHTSNQPQHF
CDR3nt: TGTGCCAGTAGAAGCCACACTAGCAATCAGCCCCAGCATTTT

d_gene: NA
v_gene: TRBV5-6
j_gene: TRBJ1-6
abundance: NA
CDR3aa: CASSLGPTDNSPLHF
CDR3nt: TGTGCCAGCAGCTTAGGACCCACCGACAATTCACCCCTCCACTTT